This T cell receptor beta chain was recovered during a study of OX40 agonist ivuxolimab in advanced cancers. Looking at the study overall: Ivuxolimab, which targeted the costimulatory receptor OX40 (CD134), was an agonistic, fully human IgG2 monoclonal antibody. Prior anti-PD-1, anti-PD-L1 or anti-CTLA-4 therapy was permitted, and checkpoint inhibitors had been received by roughly 40% of dose-escalation patients. A male proportion of roughly 80% and a mean age of 60 years, ranging from 23 to 79, were recorded for the dose-escalation cohort. Intravenous ivuxolimab was administered to patients every 2 weeks at six dose levels: 0.01, 0.1, 0.3, 1.5, 3 and 10 mg/kg. The paper covers the monotherapy dose-escalation part of the phase I ivuxolimab trial, which included N ≈ 50 patients. Partial responses occurred in three dose-escalation patients, of whom one had hepatocellular carcinoma and two had cutaneous melanoma. The purpose of peripheral TCRbeta sequencing was to test whether ivuxolimab changed TCR sequence diversity and led to clonal T-cell expansion. Of the roughly 50 dose-escalation patients, hepatocellular carcinoma was present in about 20, melanoma in around 15, renal cell carcinoma in 9 and head and neck cancer in 9. Points the paper makes about the study in general: Antigen specificity was not determined for the clonally expanded peripheral T cells. In the 0.1-3.0 mg/kg groups, partial responders were among the patients with the lowest normalized peripheral clonal expansion, particularly in CD8+ T cells. At doses from 0.1 to 3.0 mg/kg, clonal expansion was seen in both CD4+ and CD8+ blood T cells between baseline and week 6. Low levels of normalized T-cell clonal expansion were also seen in some patients who did not respond. After ivuxolimab, CD8+ T cells had more expanded clones than CD4+ T cells on average.

The junction carries 16 bases between V and J, which are trimmed by 4 bases and 7 bases respectively. The CDR3 numbers 15 residues from cysteine through phenylalanine. Kept here is only the CDR3 DNA, which spans 45 bases and is read in frame from base 1. From the germline V gene, CDR1 is SGHTA and CDR2 is FQGNSA. Patients with a history of autoimmune disease or receiving systemic immunosuppression were excluded from the trial. Peripheral blood for TCR sequencing was collected from all dose cohorts at baseline, on cycle 4 day 1, and on cycle 7 day 1. The samples were taken from a phase I, first-in-human, multicenter, open-label dose-escalation trial of ivuxolimab. The trial enrolled adults with locally advanced or metastatic head and neck squamous cell, hepatocellular, melanoma or renal cell carcinoma. Before TCR sequencing, CD4+ T cells and CD8+ T cells were sorted from peripheral blood as separate populations.

On this clone itself: Its antigen is currently not known. There are no base qualities to consult, and no much larger clone falls within one base.

To sequence the TCRbeta CDR3 region, genomic DNA was isolated from the sorted cells. The immunoSEQ Assay was used for sequencing of TCRbeta CDR3 regions. TCRdb stores this immuneACCESS table with in-frame sequences only. Part of the clones is absent; in the studies checked, under half of the shortfall reflects unresolved V genes, and no reason is known for the rest. The table for this sample lists more than 70,000 clones; about 90% of them were counted only once. The ten most abundant clones make up 1.5% to 2% of the sample. This clonotype was obtained from an adult with an advanced solid tumor such as melanoma, head and neck, liver or kidney cancer. The starting material was CD4+ or CD8+ T cells sorted from blood, obtained in a trial of the OX40 agonist ivuxolimab. The chain uses TRBV7-2 and TRBJ2-2; TRBD2 could be the D gene, as 5 bases match. The nucleotide sequence is TGTGCCAGCAGCTCATCCCGGGATTTTTACGGGGAGCTGTTTTTT. Its amino acids are CASSSSRDFYGELFF.